This T cell receptor (beta chain) was identified during a study of early T cells in non-severe SARS-CoV-2 infection. Study observations and caveats: Private and CD4 specificities were missed by VDJdb matching, which favored anti-spike CD8 responses.

TCRdb re-called the 5' RACE reads with MiXCR, one entry per CDR3 protein. The sample comprises tens of thousands of distinct CDR3 sequences, more than 13% of which are singletons, and about 4% rests with the top ten. This clonotype was counted ten times or more. The antigen remains unidentified. Germline loops: CDR1 MGHDK, CDR2 SYGVNS. V was clipped by 2 bases and J by 8 bases; unmatched bases: 7. The CDR3 contains 15 residues. This TCR was recovered from an adult who was a healthcare worker with PCR-confirmed SARS-CoV-2 infection or an uninfected control (not recorded which). The starting material was whole blood, obtained at baseline. The chain carries TRBV25-1 and TRBJ2-4; 9 positions agree with TRBD2. CDR3 in DNA: TGTGCCAGCAGTGAAGGCGGGAGGGCCTTGGACATTCAGTACTTC. Residues: CASSEGGRALDIQYF.